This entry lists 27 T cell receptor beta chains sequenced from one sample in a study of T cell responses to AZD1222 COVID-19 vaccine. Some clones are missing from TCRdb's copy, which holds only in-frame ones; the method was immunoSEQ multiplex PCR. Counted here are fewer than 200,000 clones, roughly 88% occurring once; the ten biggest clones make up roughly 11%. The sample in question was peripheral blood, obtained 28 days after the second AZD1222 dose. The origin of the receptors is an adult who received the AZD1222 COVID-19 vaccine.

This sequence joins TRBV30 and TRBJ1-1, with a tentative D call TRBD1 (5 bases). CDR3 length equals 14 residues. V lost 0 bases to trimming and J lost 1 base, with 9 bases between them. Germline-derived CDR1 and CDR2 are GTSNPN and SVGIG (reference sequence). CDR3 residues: CAWSVAGPNTEAFF. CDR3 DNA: TGTGCCTGGAGTGTGGCAGGGCCGAACACTGAAGCTTTCTTT.

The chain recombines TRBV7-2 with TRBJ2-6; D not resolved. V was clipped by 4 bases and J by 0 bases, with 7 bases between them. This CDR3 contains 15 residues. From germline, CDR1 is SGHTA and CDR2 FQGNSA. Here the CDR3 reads CASSSYNSGANVLTF. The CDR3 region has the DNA TGTGCCAGCAGCTCCTATAACTCTGGGGCCAACGTCCTGACTTTC.

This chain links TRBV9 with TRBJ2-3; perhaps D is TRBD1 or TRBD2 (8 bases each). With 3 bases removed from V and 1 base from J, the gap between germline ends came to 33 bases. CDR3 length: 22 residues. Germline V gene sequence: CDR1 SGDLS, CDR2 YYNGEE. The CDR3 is CASSEAIRTGYAGGLGTDTQYF. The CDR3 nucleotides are TGTGCCAGCAGCGAGGCTATCCGGACAGGGTATGCGGGGGGACTGGGCACAGATACGCAGTATTTT. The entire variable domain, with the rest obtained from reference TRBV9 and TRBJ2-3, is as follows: DSGVTQTPKHLITATGQRVTLRCSPRSGDLSVYWYQQSLDQGLQFLIQYYNGEERAKGNILERFSAQQFPDLHSELNLSSLELGDSALYFCASSEAIRTGYAGGLGTDTQYFGPGTRLTVL.

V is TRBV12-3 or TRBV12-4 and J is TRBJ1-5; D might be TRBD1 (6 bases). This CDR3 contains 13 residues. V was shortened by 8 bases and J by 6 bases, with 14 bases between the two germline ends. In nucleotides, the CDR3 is TGTGCCAGCTCGGCCGGGGGCGGTCAGCCCCAGCATTTT. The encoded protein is CASSAGGGQPQHF.

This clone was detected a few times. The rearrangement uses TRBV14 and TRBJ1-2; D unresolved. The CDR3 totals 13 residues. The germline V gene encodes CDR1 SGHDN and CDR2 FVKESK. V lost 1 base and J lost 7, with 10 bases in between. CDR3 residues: CASSQVGSAGYTF. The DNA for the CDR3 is TGTGCCAGCAGCCAAGTCGGTTCGGCTGGCTACACCTTC.

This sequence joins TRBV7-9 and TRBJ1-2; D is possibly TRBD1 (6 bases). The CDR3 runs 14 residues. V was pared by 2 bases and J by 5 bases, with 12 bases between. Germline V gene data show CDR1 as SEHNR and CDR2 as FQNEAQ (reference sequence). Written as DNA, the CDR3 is TGTGCCAGCAGCTTAAGAGGGGGTGGTTATGGCTACACCTTC. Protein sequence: CASSLRGGGYGYTF. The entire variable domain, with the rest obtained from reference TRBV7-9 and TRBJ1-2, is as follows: DTGVSQNPRHKITKRGQNVTFRCDPISEHNRLYWYRQTLGQGPEFLTYFQNEAQLEKSRLLSDRFSAERPKGSFSTLEIQRTEQGDSAMYLCASSLRGGGYGYTFGSGTRLTVV.

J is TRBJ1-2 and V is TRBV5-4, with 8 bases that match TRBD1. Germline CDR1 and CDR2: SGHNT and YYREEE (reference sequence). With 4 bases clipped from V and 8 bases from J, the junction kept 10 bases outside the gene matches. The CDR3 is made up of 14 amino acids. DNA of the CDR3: TGTGCCAGCAGCGTCCAGGGGGCTGCCGGGGGCTACACCTTC. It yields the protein CASSVQGAAGGYTF.

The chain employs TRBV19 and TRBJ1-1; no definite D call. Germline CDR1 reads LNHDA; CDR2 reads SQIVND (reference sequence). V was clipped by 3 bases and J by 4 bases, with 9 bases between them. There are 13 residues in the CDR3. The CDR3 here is CASSIAGLTEAFF. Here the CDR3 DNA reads TGTGCCAGTAGTATCGCGGGTCTCACTGAAGCTTTCTTT.

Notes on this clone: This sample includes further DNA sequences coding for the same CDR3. The CDR3 loop is CASSLAAGGTDTQYF. CDR3 in DNA: TGTGCCAGCAGCCTAGCGGCGGGGGGAACAGATACGCAGTATTTT. This rearrangement joins TRBV4-2 to TRBJ2-3; 8 nucleotides agree with TRBD2. The CDR3 is 15 residues long. The germline CDR1 and CDR2 sequences are LGHNA and YNFKEQ. Trimming removed 4 bases from V and 3 bases from J; junction bases left unmatched: 6.

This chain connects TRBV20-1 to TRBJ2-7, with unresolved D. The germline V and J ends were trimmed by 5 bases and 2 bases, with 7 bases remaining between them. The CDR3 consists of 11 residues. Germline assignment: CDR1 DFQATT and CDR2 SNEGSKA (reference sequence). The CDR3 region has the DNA TGCAGTGCTCCTGAGCCCTACGAGCAGTACTTC. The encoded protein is CSAPEPYEQYF.

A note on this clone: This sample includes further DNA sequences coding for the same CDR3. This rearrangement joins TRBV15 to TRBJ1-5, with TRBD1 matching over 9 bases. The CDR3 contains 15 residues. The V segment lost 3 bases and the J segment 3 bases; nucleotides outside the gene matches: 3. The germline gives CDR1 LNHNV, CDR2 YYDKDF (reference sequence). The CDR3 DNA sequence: TGTGCCACCAGCAGGGGACAGGGCCTCAATCAGCCCCAGCATTTT. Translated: CATSRGQGLNQPQHF.

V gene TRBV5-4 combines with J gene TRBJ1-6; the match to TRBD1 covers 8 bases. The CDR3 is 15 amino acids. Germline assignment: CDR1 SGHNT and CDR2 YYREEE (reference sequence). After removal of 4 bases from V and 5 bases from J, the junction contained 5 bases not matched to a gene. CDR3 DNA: TGTGCCAGCAGCGCGCGGACAGGGAATAATTCACCCCTCCACTTT. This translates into CASSARTGNNSPLHF.

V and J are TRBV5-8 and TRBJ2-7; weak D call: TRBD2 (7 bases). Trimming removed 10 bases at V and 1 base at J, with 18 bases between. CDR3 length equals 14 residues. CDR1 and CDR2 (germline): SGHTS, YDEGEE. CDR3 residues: CAYGRGRGSYEQYF. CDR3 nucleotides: TGTGCCTACGGTCGGGGGCGGGGGTCCTACGAGCAGTACTTC.

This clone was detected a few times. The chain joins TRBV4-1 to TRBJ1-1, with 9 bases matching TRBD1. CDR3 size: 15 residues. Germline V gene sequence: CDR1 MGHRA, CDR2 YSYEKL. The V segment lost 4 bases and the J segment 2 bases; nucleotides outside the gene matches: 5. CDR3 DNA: TGCGCCAGCAGCCTACAGGGGGCAGGAAACACTGAAGCTTTCTTT. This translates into CASSLQGAGNTEAFF.

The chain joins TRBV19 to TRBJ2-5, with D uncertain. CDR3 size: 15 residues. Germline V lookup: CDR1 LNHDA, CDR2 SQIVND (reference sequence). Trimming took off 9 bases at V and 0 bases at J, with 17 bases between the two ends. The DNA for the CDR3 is TGTGCCAGCGGGTCCGGAGACTCAAACCAAGAGACCCAGTACTTC. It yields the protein CASGSGDSNQETQYF.

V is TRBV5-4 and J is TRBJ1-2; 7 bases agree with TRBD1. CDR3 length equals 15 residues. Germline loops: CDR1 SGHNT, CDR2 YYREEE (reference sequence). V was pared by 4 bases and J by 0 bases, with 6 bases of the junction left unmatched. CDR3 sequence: CASSPPGQTNYGYTF. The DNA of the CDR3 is TGTGCCAGCAGCCCTCCGGGACAGACTAACTATGGCTACACCTTC.

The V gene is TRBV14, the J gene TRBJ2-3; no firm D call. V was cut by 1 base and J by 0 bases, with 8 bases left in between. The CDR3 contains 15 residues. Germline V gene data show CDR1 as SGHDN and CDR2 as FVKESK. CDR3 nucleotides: TGTGCCAGCAGCCAAGTCATGACAAGCACAGATACGCAGTATTTT. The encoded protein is CASSQVMTSTDTQYF.

The CDR3 region has the DNA TGTGCCAGATCTAGGGTATTGAACACTGAAGCTTTCTTT. This sequence encodes CARSRVLNTEAFF. The chain employs TRBV7-2 and TRBJ1-1; no clear D. The CDR3 runs 13 residues. V lost 9 bases to trimming and J lost 0 bases, with 11 bases between them. Germline V gene lookup returns CDR1 SGHTA and CDR2 FQGNSA.

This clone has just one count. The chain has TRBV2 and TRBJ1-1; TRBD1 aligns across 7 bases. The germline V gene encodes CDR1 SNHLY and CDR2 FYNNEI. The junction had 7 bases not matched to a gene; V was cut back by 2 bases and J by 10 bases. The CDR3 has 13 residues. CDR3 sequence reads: CASSEQGDLPAFF. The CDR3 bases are TGTGCCAGCAGTGAACAGGGGGACCTTCCAGCTTTCTTT.

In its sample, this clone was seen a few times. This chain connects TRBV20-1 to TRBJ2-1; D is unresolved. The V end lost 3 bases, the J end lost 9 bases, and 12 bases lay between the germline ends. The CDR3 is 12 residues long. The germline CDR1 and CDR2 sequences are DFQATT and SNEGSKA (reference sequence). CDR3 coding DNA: TGCAGTGCTAGTTACAGCCCCCGTGAGCAGTTCTTC. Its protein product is CSASYSPREQFF.

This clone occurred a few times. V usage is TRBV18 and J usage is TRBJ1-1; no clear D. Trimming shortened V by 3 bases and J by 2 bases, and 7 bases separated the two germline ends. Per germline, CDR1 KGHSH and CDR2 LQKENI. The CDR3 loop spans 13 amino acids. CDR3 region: CASSPAANTEAFF. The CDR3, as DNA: TGTGCCAGCTCACCGGCCGCAAACACTGAAGCTTTCTTT.

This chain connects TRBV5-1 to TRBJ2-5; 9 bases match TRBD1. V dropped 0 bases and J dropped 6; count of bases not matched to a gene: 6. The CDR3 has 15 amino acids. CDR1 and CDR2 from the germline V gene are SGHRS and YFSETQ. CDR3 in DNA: TGCGCCAGCAGCTTGGGGGGACAGGGATCCCAGACCCAGTACTTC. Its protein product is CASSLGGQGSQTQYF.

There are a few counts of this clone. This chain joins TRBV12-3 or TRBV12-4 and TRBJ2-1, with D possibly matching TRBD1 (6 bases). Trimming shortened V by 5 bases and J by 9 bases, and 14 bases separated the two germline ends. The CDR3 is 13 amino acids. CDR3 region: CASSPLQGSEQFF. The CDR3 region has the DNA TGTGCCAGCAGTCCTCTGCAGGGGAGTGAGCAGTTCTTC.

The CDR3 nucleotides read TGTGCCAGCAATCATCCGGGCACCGGGGAGCTGTTTTTT. Its translation is CASNHPGTGELFF. The chain joins TRBV12-3 or TRBV12-4 to TRBJ2-2; D is unclear. V was shortened by 7 bases and J by 4 bases, with 10 bases between the two germline ends. The CDR3 consists of 13 residues.

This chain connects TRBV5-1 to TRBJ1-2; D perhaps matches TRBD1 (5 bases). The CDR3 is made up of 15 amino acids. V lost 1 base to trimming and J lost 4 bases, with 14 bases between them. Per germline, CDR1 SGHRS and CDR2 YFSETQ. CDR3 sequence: CASSLLGGGGYGYTF. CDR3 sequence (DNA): TGCGCCAGCAGCTTGTTGGGGGGAGGCGGCTATGGCTACACCTTC.

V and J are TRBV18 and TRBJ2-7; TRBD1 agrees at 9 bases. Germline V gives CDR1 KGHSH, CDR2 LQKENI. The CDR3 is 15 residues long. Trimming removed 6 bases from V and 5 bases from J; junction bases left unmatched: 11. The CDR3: CASSSNPQGAHEQYF. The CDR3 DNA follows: TGTGCCAGCTCCTCCAACCCACAGGGGGCGCACGAGCAGTACTTC.

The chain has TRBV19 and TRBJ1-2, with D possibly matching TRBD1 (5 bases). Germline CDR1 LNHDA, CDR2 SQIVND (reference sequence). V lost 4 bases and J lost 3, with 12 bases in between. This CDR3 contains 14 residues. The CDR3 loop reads CASSKTTEYYGYTF. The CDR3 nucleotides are TGTGCCAGTAGTAAGACGACAGAATACTATGGCTACACCTTC.